The sequence of this T cell receptor (beta chain) was determined in a study of T cell repertoires in cytomegalovirus infection. Study information: Public TCR beta signatures marked donors with CMV infection and the matching HLA.

TCRdb re-called the reads through MiXCR, storing one row per CDR3 protein. The sample comprises approximately 400,000 distinct CDR3 sequences, about a third of which are singletons, and roughly 15% rests with the top ten. In this sample, this clonotype turned up a few times. Its antigen remains unidentified. Germline lookup yields CDR1 LNHDA and CDR2 SQIVND (reference sequence). This CDR3 region has 13 residues. Trimming took 3 bases from V and 6 from J, leaving 11 bases between them. Study-wide points: Dominating the ex vivo response were TCR beta clonotypes that were CMV-specific and HLA-C-restricted. Cumulated frequencies of public TCR beta families served to identify carriers of CMV plus the relevant HLA.

This rearrangement joins TRBV19 to TRBJ1-1; D not resolved. What was sequenced was PBMCs. The sequence derives from a human donor in good health (CMV status not recorded). Some clones in this sample may be carry-over from other donors' samples. The CDR3 DNA is TGTGCCAGTAGTATTGGGTACTGGGCTGAAGCTTTCTTT. As protein: CASSIGYWAEAFF.